These T cell receptor beta chains were read from a single sample in a study of T cell repertoires in cytomegalovirus infection. TCRdb re-derived calls from the reads in MiXCR, one entry per CDR3 protein. Found here are around 280,000 distinct CDR3 sequences, around 9.6% of them singletons; the top ten hold approximately 2.4%. Sequenced: PBMCs. These receptors originate from a human donor in good health (CMV status not recorded). Some clones in this sample may be carry-over from other donors' samples. Each CDR3 is given with its conserved first and last residue. Some rows mark clone size as missing; the rest say once, few, many or name a class of expanded clone.

cdr3_aa | clone_size | j_call | v_call
CAISESRGGNTEAFF | many | TRBJ1-1 | TRBV10-3
CASSLGRGHDTDTQYF | few | TRBJ2-3 | TRBV5-1
CASPLTGTLNTGELFF | many | TRBJ2-2 | TRBV7-9
CAISDGFSYNEQFF | many | TRBJ2-1 | TRBV10-3
CATPGHRGQPFSGANVLTF | - | TRBJ2-6 | TRBV12-3/TRBV12-4
CASSYRWDYSSTDTQYF | few | TRBJ2-3 | TRBV6-5
CSVGRQGANYGYTF | - | TRBJ1-2 | TRBV29-1
CASSHFGQGGFADTQYF | many | TRBJ2-3 | TRBV4-1
CASSLQNSNQPQHF | many | TRBJ1-5 | TRBV7-9
CASSGAGTGMYEQYF | many | TRBJ2-7 | TRBV19
CASSEDQGTFKEAFF | few | TRBJ1-1 | TRBV2
CSAHRGNEQYF | few | TRBJ2-7 | TRBV20-1
CASGGGLYQETQYF | - | TRBJ2-5 | TRBV19
CSVSLGDREAKNIQYF | many | TRBJ2-4 | TRBV29-1
CASSSTTLAGGRTGELFF | few | TRBJ2-2 | TRBV5-6
CASSLTGSSETQYF | many | TRBJ2-5 | TRBV7-2
CASRALTGGEETQYF | few | TRBJ2-5 | TRBV25-1
CASGWGEVGETQYF | - | TRBJ2-5 | TRBV12-5
CASGSADFLYEQYF | many | TRBJ2-7 | TRBV12-5
CASTLLQGRVQETQYF | many | TRBJ2-5 | TRBV28
CATSEYNEQFF | - | TRBJ2-1 | TRBV27
CSVEGWGLAGDEQYF | many | TRBJ2-7 | TRBV29-1
CSAFGQAIYGYTF | many | TRBJ1-2 | TRBV20-1
CSARRTSQETQYF | few | TRBJ2-5 | TRBV20-1
CSARDPQGSTEAFF | - | TRBJ1-1 | TRBV20-1
CASSLALSLLTYNEQFF | many | TRBJ2-1 | TRBV5-1
CASRSVADTQYF | - | TRBJ2-3 | TRBV6-2/TRBV6-3
CASSGTGLKSGELFF | - | TRBJ2-2 | TRBV7-9
CASSPVEEAFF | many | TRBJ1-1 | TRBV2
CASSLEYGRERETQYF | few | TRBJ2-5 | TRBV5-6
CASSPRTGGKSGANVLTF | many | TRBJ2-6 | TRBV28
CASSLGGGQPQHF | many | TRBJ1-5 | TRBV5-6
CATSRRAGQPRDNEQFF | - | TRBJ2-1 | TRBV15
CASNQDGSRQNEQFF | many | TRBJ2-1 | TRBV5-1
CASCLSGGYEQYF | many | TRBJ2-7 | TRBV6-6
CASSLSRSGQFF | - | TRBJ2-1 | TRBV11-2
CASSSVQTQPQHF | many | TRBJ1-5 | TRBV6-2/TRBV6-3
CASSPATGTSTDTQYF | - | TRBJ2-3 | TRBV18
CASRTAGIQETQYF | - | TRBJ2-5 | TRBV5-1
CASSRTGGPYSNQPQHF | many | TRBJ1-5 | TRBV13
CASSAEGRNTEAFF | few | TRBJ1-1 | TRBV7-9
CASSQVGTAGSGANVLTF | - | TRBJ2-6 | TRBV4-2
CASSLVETQYF | many | TRBJ2-5 | TRBV7-2
CASSLASPETQYF | many | TRBJ2-5 | TRBV12-3/TRBV12-4
CATSASGAGNTGELFF | few | TRBJ2-2 | TRBV24-1
CSVRTGGTTDTQYF | many | TRBJ2-3 | TRBV29-1
CSVDSSYNEQFF | - | TRBJ2-1 | TRBV29-1
CASSQGRTEYGYTF | few | TRBJ1-2 | TRBV4-3
CASSLSLTGASTGELFF | - | TRBJ2-2 | TRBV5-1
CASSQLRAAGQPQHF | many | TRBJ1-5 | TRBV4-1